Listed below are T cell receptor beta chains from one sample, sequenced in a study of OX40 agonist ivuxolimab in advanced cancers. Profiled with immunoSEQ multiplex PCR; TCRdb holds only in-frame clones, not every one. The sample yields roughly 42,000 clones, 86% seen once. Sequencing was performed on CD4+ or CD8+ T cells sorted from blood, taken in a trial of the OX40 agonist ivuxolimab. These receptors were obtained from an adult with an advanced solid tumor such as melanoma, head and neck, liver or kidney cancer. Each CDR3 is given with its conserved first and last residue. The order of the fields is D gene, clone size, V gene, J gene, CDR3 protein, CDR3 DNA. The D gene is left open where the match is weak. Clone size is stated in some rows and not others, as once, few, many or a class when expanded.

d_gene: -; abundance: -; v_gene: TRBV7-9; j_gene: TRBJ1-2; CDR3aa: CASSTPGTYYGYTF; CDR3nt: TGTGCCAGCAGCACACCTGGGACTTACTATGGCTACACCTTC
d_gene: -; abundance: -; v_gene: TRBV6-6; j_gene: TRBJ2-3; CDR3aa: CASAFLSTDTQYF; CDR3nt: TGTGCCAGCGCATTCCTTAGCACAGATACGCAGTATTTT
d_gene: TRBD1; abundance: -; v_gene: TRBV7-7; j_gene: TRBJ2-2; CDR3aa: CASRPGTARPGELFF; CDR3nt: TGTGCCAGCAGACCGGGGACAGCGAGACCCGGGGAGCTGTTTTTT
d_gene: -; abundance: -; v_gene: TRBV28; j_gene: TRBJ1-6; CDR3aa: CASSLLQASLNSPLHF; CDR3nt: TGTGCCAGCAGTTTATTGCAGGCGTCGTTGAATTCACCCCTCCACTTT
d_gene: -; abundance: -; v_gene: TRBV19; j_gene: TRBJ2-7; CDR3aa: CASSIKTGHEQYF; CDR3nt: TGTGCCAGTAGTATAAAAACGGGTCACGAGCAGTACTTC
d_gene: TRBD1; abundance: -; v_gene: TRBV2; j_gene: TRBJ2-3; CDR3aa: CAGWTGATDTQYF; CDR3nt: TGTGCCGGCTGGACAGGGGCCACAGATACGCAGTATTTT
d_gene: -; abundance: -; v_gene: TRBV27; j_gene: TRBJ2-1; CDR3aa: CASSLLAGYNEQFF; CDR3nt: TGTGCCAGCAGTTTATTGGCAGGCTACAATGAGCAGTTCTTC
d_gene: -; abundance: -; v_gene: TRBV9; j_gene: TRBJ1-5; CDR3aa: CASSAGSNQPQHF; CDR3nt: TGTGCCAGCAGCGCGGGCAGCAATCAGCCCCAGCATTTT
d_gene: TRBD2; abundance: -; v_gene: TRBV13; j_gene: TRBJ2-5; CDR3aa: CASSLPAGVGWEETQYF; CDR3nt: TGTGCCAGCAGCTTACCAGCGGGAGTTGGATGGGAGGAGACCCAGTACTTC
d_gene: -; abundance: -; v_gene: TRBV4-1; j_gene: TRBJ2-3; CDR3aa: CASSQELFSDTQYF; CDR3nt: TGCGCCAGCAGCCAAGAACTTTTCTCAGATACGCAGTATTTT
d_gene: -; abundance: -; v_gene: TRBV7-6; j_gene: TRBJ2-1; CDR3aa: CASSLKVGGTHYNEQFF; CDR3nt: TGTGCCAGCAGCTTAAAGGTCGGCGGGACCCACTACAATGAGCAGTTCTTC
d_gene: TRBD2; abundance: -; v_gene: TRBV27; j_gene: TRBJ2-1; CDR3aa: CASSLWGTSYNEQFF; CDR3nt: TGTGCCAGCAGTTTATGGGGGACTAGCTACAATGAGCAGTTCTTC
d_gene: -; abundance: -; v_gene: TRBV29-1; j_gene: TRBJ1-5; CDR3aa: CSVADSRANQPQHF; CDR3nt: TGCAGCGTCGCCGACAGTAGGGCGAATCAGCCCCAGCATTTT
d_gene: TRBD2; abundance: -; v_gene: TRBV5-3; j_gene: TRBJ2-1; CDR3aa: CARRSGLAGVGYNEQFF; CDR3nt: TGTGCCAGAAGGTCCGGACTAGCGGGAGTGGGGTACAATGAGCAGTTCTTC
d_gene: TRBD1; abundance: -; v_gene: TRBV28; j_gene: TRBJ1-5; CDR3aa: CASSLLTGGGQPQHF; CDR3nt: TGTGCCAGCAGCCTCTTGACAGGGGGGGGTCAGCCCCAGCATTTT
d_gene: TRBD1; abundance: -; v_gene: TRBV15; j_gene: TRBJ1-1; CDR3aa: CATSRSHRGTEAFF; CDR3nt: TGTGCCACCAGCAGGTCTCACAGGGGTACTGAAGCTTTCTTT
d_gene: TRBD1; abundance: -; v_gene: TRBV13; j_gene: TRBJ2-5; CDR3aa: CASSSTQGKETQYF; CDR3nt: TGTGCCAGCAGCTCCACACAGGGGAAAGAGACCCAGTACTTC
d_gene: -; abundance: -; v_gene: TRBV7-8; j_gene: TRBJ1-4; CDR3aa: CASSLEILLGGGEKLFF; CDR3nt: TGTGCCAGCAGCTTAGAGATCCTCTTAGGAGGTGGTGAAAAACTGTTTTTT
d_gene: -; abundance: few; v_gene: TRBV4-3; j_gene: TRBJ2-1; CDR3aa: CASSQGGPSVQFF; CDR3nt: TGCGCCAGCAGCCAAGGAGGGCCAAGCGTGCAGTTCTTC
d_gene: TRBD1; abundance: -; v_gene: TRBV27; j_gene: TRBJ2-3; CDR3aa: CASSMGQGAWPQYF; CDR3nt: TGTGCCAGCAGTATGGGACAGGGGGCATGGCCGCAGTATTTT
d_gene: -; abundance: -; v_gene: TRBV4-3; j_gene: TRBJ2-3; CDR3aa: CASSQDNEDTDTQYF; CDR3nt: TGCGCCAGCAGCCAAGATAACGAAGACACAGATACGCAGTATTTT
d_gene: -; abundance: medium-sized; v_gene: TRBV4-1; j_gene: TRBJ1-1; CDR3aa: CASSQAPAGMNTEAFF; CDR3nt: TGCGCCAGCAGCCAAGCGCCGGCAGGCATGAACACTGAAGCTTTCTTT
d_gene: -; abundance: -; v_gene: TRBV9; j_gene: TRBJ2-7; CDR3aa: CASSVSGTHEQYF; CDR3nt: TGTGCCAGCAGCGTATCGGGGACCCACGAGCAGTACTTC
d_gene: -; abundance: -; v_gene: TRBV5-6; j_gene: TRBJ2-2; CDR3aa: CASSLFWQNTGELFF; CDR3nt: TGTGCCAGCAGCTTGTTTTGGCAGAACACCGGGGAGCTGTTTTTT
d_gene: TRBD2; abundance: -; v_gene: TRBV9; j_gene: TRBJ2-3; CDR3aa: CASSVASGRTDTQYF; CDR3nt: TGTGCCAGCAGCGTGGCTAGCGGGAGAACAGATACGCAGTATTTT
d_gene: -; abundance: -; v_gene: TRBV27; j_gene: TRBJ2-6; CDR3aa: CASSPYTGANVLTF; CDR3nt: TGTGCCAGCAGTCCCTACACTGGGGCCAACGTCCTGACTTTC
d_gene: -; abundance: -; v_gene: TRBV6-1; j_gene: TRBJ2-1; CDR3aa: CASLGLMQNYNEQFF; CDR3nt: TGTGCCAGCTTGGGCCTAATGCAGAACTACAATGAGCAGTTCTTC
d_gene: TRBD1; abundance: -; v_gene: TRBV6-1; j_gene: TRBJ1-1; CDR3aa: CASSGSTGGTTNTEAFF; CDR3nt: TGTGCCAGCAGTGGGTCAACAGGGGGAACGACGAACACTGAAGCTTTCTTT
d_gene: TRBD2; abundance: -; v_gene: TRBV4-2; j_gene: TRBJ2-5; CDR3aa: CASSQERGGVETQYF; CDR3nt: TGTGCCAGCAGCCAAGAGCGGGGGGGCGTAGAGACCCAGTACTTC
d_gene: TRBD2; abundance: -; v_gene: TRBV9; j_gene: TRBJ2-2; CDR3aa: CASSVVGTSGGVTGELFF; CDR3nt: TGTGCCAGCAGCGTAGTGGGAACTAGCGGGGGGGTCACCGGGGAGCTGTTTTTT
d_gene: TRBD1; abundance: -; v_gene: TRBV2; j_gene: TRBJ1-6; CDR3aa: CASSEPSGGLRLYNSPLHF; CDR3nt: TGTGCCAGCAGTGAACCCTCAGGGGGACTGCGCCTCTATAATTCACCCCTCCACTTT
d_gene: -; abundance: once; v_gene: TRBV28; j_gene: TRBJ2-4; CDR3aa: CASRGWGAKNIQYF; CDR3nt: TGTGCCAGCAGGGGCTGGGGGGCCAAAAACATTCAGTACTTC
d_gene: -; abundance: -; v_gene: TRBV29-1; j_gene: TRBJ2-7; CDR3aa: CSVVGLTAYEQYF; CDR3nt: TGCAGCGTTGTTGGACTTACTGCCTACGAGCAGTACTTC
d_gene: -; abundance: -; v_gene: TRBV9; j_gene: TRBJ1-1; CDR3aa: CASSVADTEAFF; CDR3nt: TGTGCCAGCAGCGTAGCGGACACTGAAGCTTTCTTT
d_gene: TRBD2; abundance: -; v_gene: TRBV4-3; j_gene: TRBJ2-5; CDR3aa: CARWGLAPETQYF; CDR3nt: TGCGCCAGGTGGGGACTAGCTCCGGAGACCCAGTACTTC
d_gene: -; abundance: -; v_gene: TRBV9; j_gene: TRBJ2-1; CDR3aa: CASSGAGTLTSNEQFF; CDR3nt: TGTGCCAGCAGCGGAGCCGGGACTCTAACTTCCAATGAGCAGTTCTTC
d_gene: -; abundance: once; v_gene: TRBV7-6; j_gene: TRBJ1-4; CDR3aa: CASSPGKEKLFF; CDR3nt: TGTGCCAGCAGCCCGGGGAAGGAAAAACTGTTTTTT
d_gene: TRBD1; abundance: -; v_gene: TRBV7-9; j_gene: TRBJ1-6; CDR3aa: CASSLRQGWSPLHF; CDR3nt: TGTGCCAGCAGCTTACGACAGGGGTGGTCACCCCTCCACTTT
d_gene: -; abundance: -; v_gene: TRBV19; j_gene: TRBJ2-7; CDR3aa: CASSIIGNSYEQYF; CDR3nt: TGTGCCAGTAGTATAATTGGCAACTCCTACGAGCAGTACTTC
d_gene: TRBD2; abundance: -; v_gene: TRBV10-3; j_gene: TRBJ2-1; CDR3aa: CAISGSGRLDEQFF; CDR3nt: TGTGCCATCAGTGGTAGCGGGAGGTTGGATGAGCAGTTCTTC
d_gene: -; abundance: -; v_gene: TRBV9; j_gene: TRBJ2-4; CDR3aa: CASSVEPSLAKNIQYF; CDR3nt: TGTGCCAGCAGCGTAGAGCCGTCCCTAGCCAAAAACATTCAGTACTTC
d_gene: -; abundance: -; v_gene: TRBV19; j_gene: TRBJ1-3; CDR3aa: CASSIAPFSGNTIYF; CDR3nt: TGTGCCAGTAGTATAGCTCCGTTCTCTGGAAACACCATATATTTT